These T cell receptor beta chains were read from a single sample in a study of patients and donors after allogeneic stem cell transplantation. TCRdb fed the RT-PCR reads into MiXCR, producing one record per CDR3 protein. The sample lists over 150,000 distinct CDR3 sequences, 35% to 50% occurring once. The source material was blood, either unsorted or a sorted T cell fraction (not recorded which). These receptors all stem from a human donor who was either an allogeneic HSCT recipient or a stem cell or donor lymphocyte infusion donor (not recorded which). It is not recorded whose cells these are; they may come from a transplant donor. CDR3s include the opening cysteine and the closing phenylalanine or tryptophan. D genes are given only for firm matches. Only part of the rows carry a size: once, few, many, or a class if the clone is expanded.

cdr3_aa	cdr3_nt	v_call	clone_size	d_call	j_call
CSAPPSGSTDTQYF	TGCAGTGCACCCCCTAGCGGTTCGACAGATACGCAGTATTTT	TRBV20-1	-	TRBD2	TRBJ2-3
CSARLGQPQHF	TGCAGTGCTAGATTAGGCCAGCCCCAGCATTTT	TRBV20-1	-	-	TRBJ1-5
CASSVDSGPYEQYF	TGTGCCAGCAGCGTAGATAGCGGCCCTTACGAGCAGTACTTC	TRBV9	-	-	TRBJ2-7
CSVEEWGSWDEQFF	TGCAGCGTTGAAGAGTGGGGAAGTTGGGATGAGCAGTTCTTC	TRBV29-1	-	-	TRBJ2-1
CASSLGAAGTTDTQYF	TGTGCCAGCAGCTTAGGGGCAGCGGGGACGACAGATACGCAGTATTTT	TRBV7-6	many	TRBD2	TRBJ2-3
CASSDSSGGGYNEQFF	TGTGCCAGCAGCGATTCGTCGGGGGGAGGTTACAATGAGCAGTTCTTC	TRBV9	-	TRBD2	TRBJ2-1
CASSLGGSGSTEAFF	TGTGCCAGCAGCTTAGGAGGTTCGGGGTCCACTGAAGCTTTCTTT	TRBV11-1	-	-	TRBJ1-1
CASSNPGGLPNTGELFF	TGTGCCAGCAGCAACCCCGGGGGCCTCCCGAACACCGGGGAGCTGTTTTTT	TRBV6-2/TRBV6-3	few	-	TRBJ2-2
CSVPGTGSDEQYF	TGCAGCGTTCCCGGGACAGGGTCCGACGAGCAGTACTTC	TRBV29-1	-	TRBD1	TRBJ2-7
CASSEPLTEAFF	TGTGCCAGCAGCGAACCTCTAACTGAAGCTTTCTTT	TRBV7-9	-	-	TRBJ1-1
CASAPGTGVQNTEAFF	TGTGCCAGCGCACCCGGGACAGGGGTCCAGAACACTGAAGCTTTCTTT	TRBV6-4	few	TRBD1	TRBJ1-1
CASSLNRGTGNPIYF	TGTGCCAGCAGCTTAAACCGCGGGACTGGAAACCCCATATATTTT	TRBV7-6	-	-	TRBJ1-3
CASSLRGREQFF	TGTGCCAGCAGTTTGAGGGGGCGGGAGCAGTTCTTC	TRBV12-3/TRBV12-4	-	TRBD1	TRBJ2-1
CASSSLGVAGVVDEQFF	TGTGCCAGCAGTTCCCTTGGGGTAGCGGGAGTGGTGGATGAGCAGTTCTTC	TRBV6-6	-	TRBD2	TRBJ2-1
CATSRDWAALAGSYEQYF	TGTGCCACCAGCAGAGACTGGGCCGCACTAGCGGGATCCTACGAGCAGTACTTC	TRBV15	once	TRBD2	TRBJ2-7
CASSVYEQFF	TGTGCCAGCAGCGTCTATGAGCAGTTCTTC	TRBV12-3/TRBV12-4	-	-	TRBJ2-1
CASSFVQLGSLAFF	TGTGCCAGCAGTTTTGTTCAGTTGGGATCATTAGCTTTCTTT	TRBV28	-	-	TRBJ1-1
CSVDGDHGYTF	TGCAGCGTTGACGGGGACCATGGCTACACCTTC	TRBV29-1	-	-	TRBJ1-2
CASSYPGHPLHF	TGTGCCAGCAGTTATCCCGGGCACCCCCTCCACTTT	TRBV6-5	few	-	TRBJ1-6
CASRNDYFVGAYNEQFF	TGTGCCAGCAGGAACGACTACTTCGTAGGGGCTTACAATGAGCAGTTCTTC	TRBV2	-	-	TRBJ2-1
CASSPTNQPQHF	TGTGCCAGCAGCCCCACGAACCAGCCCCAGCATTTT	TRBV7-8	-	-	TRBJ1-5
CASSVDSGLFNYGYTF	TGTGCCAGCAGCGTAGACAGCGGCCTATTCAACTATGGCTACACCTTC	TRBV9	few	-	TRBJ1-2
CASSYYEAREQYF	TGTGCCAGCAGTTACTATGAAGCGCGGGAGCAGTACTTC	TRBV6-2/TRBV6-3	-	-	TRBJ2-7
CASSYWTGSGNTIYF	TGTGCCAGCAGTTACTGGACAGGGAGTGGAAACACCATATATTTT	TRBV6-5	-	TRBD1	TRBJ1-3
CASSQDSGGHDYEQYF	TGTGCCAGCAGCCAAGATTCGGGGGGGCACGACTACGAGCAGTACTTC	TRBV4-2	-	TRBD2	TRBJ2-7
CASSPTGGGYGYTF	TGTGCCAGCAGTCCGACAGGGGGCGGCTATGGCTACACCTTC	TRBV28	few	TRBD1	TRBJ1-2